The clone carrying this TCR beta chain was picked up a small number of times. The sample is drawn from a study of blood T cell repertoires in COVID-19. On the study more broadly: There were acute and convalescent COVID-19 samples, and they came from the United States, Italy and Spain. Nucleic acid was either cDNA or gDNA, and it came from T cells, B-cell-depleted T cells, or PBMCs.

Seattle cases were enrolled at active infection and followed longitudinally. This CDR3 has 16 residues. The germline V gene encodes CDR1 MGHRA and CDR2 YSYEKL. V trimming: 3 bases; J trimming: 3 bases; junction bases outside the gene matches: 5. In the source study's methods: The assay estimated nucleated cells by amplifying reference gene primers. The data were produced by immunoSEQ multiplex PCR, yet TCRdb's version contains in-frame clones alone and is incomplete. V, J and clone size are those of that table, while D and trimming were read from the DNA. In the table there are roughly 200,000 clones, roughly four fifths of which are singletons.

The sequence derives from a woman between 40 and 55 years old with COVID-19, enrolled during active disease. The chain uses TRBV4-1 and TRBJ2-2, with 9 bases lining up with TRBD2. The specimen was peripheral blood. The CDR3 nucleotides are TGCGCCAGCAGCCAGGTAGCGGGGGCCCACACCGGGGAGCTGTTTTTT. Its translation: CASSQVAGAHTGELFF.